One sample yielded the 14 T cell receptor beta chains listed below, sequenced in a study of T cells in Graves' hyperthyroidism and ophthalmopathy. Amplified TCR beta CDR3 regions came from RNA transcripts. TCR CDR3 underwent first-round RT-PCR with the HTBI primer set. TCRdb reanalysed the multiplex PCR reads using MiXCR and keeps one entry per CDR3 protein. The sample carries fewer than 500,000 distinct CDR3 sequences, roughly 15% recorded once. Input material: blood. All receptors derive from a woman aged 25 to 39 with Graves' ophthalmopathy.

A few counts support this clonotype. A much larger clone is a single base away; this may be a read error. This chain links TRBV24-1 with TRBJ2-5; TRBD1 might be the D (5 bases). The V gene's germline CDR1 is KGHDR and CDR2 SFDVKD. The CDR3 has 13 residues. The CDR3 loop is CAASQTAPGTQYF. The CDR3 DNA follows: TGTGCCGCCAGCCAGACAGCTCCGGGGACCCAGTACTTC.

This clonotype appeared many times. The chain has TRBV7-2 and TRBJ1-2, with D unresolved. The CDR3 has 14 residues. Trimming removed 5 bases at V and 10 bases at J, with 20 bases between. Germline loops: CDR1 SGHTA, CDR2 FQGNSA. The CDR3 DNA sequence: TGTGCCAGCAGCCCCAAGCACGGGCTGCTAGCCTACACCTTC. Translation gives CASSPKHGLLAYTF.

The CDR3 reads CASSLVGAGHTYEQYF. CDR3 nucleotides: TGTGCCAGCAGCTTAGTCGGGGCAGGGCATACCTACGAGCAGTACTTC. The rearrangement joins TRBV7-9 to TRBJ2-7, with D perhaps being TRBD1 or TRBD2 (5 bases each). The CDR3 sequence is 16 residues long. CDR1 is SEHNR, CDR2 FQNEAQ, per germline (reference sequence). V was clipped by 1 base and J by 2 bases, with 15 bases between them.

The gene calls are TRBV29-1 and TRBJ1-2; 7 bases agree with TRBD1. The CDR3 sequence is 13 residues long. Germline CDR1 SQVTM, CDR2 ANQGSEA. V lost 4 bases and J lost 2; bases outside the gene matches: 4. CDR3 sequence reads: CSVVPGGNYGYTF. The DNA of the CDR3 is TGCAGCGTTGTACCAGGGGGAAACTATGGCTACACCTTC.

In the case of this clonotype: This clone may be a read error of a much larger clone one base away. The chain combines TRBV11-2 with TRBJ2-1; no firm D call. Germline V gives CDR1 SGHAT, CDR2 FQNNGV. The CDR3 sequence is 16 residues long. CDR3 DNA sequence: TGTGCCAGCAGCTTAGAAGGCTACCAGGCCTACAGTGAGCAGTTCTTC. This codes for CASSLEGYQAYSEQFF.

The genes are TRBV9 and TRBJ2-7; tentatively, D is TRBD2 (5 bases). Trimming shortened V by 3 bases and J by 0 bases, and 7 bases separated the two germline ends. From germline, CDR1 is SGDLS and CDR2 YYNGEE. The CDR3 length is 13 residues. For the CDR3, the DNA is TGTGCCAGCAGCGGCCGGGACTCCTACGAGCAGTACTTC. This sequence encodes CASSGRDSYEQYF.

Ten or more counts support this clonotype. The J gene is TRBJ1-4, the V gene TRBV28; possible D gene TRBD1, 6 bases. The CDR3 is made up of 15 amino acids. The V gene's germline CDR1 is MDHEN and CDR2 SYDVKM. V lost 2 bases to trimming and J lost 7 bases, with 14 bases between them. The CDR3 DNA reads as TGTGCCAGCAGTTTACCGGGGGCGTCAAGTGAAAAACTGTTTTTT. This encodes CASSLPGASSEKLFF. The whole variable domain, filled in from reference TRBV28 and TRBJ1-4, reads DVKVTQSSRYLVKRTGEKVFLECVQDMDHENMFWYRQDPGLGLRLIYFSYDVKMKEKGDIPEGYSVSREKKERFSLILESASTNQTSMYLCASSLPGASSEKLFFGSGTQLSVL.

This clonotype has a count of ten or more. The V call is TRBV20-1, the J call TRBJ2-7, with 12 positions matching TRBD2. The CDR3 is made up of 17 amino acids. After removal of 4 bases from V and 9 bases from J, the junction contained 19 bases not matched to a gene. Germline CDR1 DFQATT, CDR2 SNEGSKA (reference sequence). The CDR3 DNA reads TGCAGTGCTATAGGACTAGCGGGGACCGGGCCGCTTTCGAGGCAGTACTTC. Its translation: CSAIGLAGTGPLSRQYF.

As regards this clonotype: A read error may be the cause here, since a much bigger clone is one base away. This chain links TRBV7-9 with TRBJ2-1; D not resolved. The V gene lost 8 bases and the J gene lost 7 bases, with 12 bases spanning the gap. Germline-derived CDR1 and CDR2 are SEHNR and FQNEAQ (reference sequence). The CDR3 runs to 12 residues. The DNA of the CDR3 is TGTGCCAGCGGCCTCGAGTCAAATGAGCAGTTCTTC. It codes for CASGLESNEQFF.

This clonotype turned up a few times. The chain uses TRBV5-1 and TRBJ2-1; 12 nucleotides align to TRBD1. J lost 6 bases, V lost 3 bases, and 7 bases had no gene match. Germline lookup yields CDR1 SGHRS and CDR2 YFSETQ. This CDR3 has 16 amino acids. The chain's CDR3 is CASSSGQGARSNEQFF. CDR3 coding DNA: TGCGCCAGCAGCTCGGGACAGGGGGCGCGGTCCAATGAGCAGTTCTTC. Supplemented by reference TRBV5-1 and TRBJ2-1, the full variable domain reads KAGVTQTPRYLIKTRGQQVTLSCSPISGHRSVSWYQQTPGQGLQFLFEYFSETQRNKGNFPGRFSGRQFSNSRSEMNVSTLELGDSALYLCASSSGQGARSNEQFFGPGTRLTVL.

Many counts were recorded for this clonotype. The chain has TRBV28 and TRBJ2-3; TRBD2 agrees at 9 bases. The germline V gene has CDR1 MDHEN and CDR2 SYDVKM. CDR3 size: 18 residues. The ends lost 3 bases at V and 1 base at J; junction bases unmatched: 11. This chain's CDR3 is CASSFAGGPRSGTDTQYF. DNA of the CDR3: TGTGCCAGCAGTTTCGCGGGGGGGCCACGATCGGGCACAGATACGCAGTATTTT. Variable domain in full (rest from reference TRBV28 and TRBJ2-3): DVKVTQSSRYLVKRTGEKVFLECVQDMDHENMFWYRQDPGLGLRLIYFSYDVKMKEKGDIPEGYSVSREKKERFSLILESASTNQTSMYLCASSFAGGPRSGTDTQYFGPGTRLTVL.

This clonotype was picked up many times. The rearrangement uses TRBV11-2 and TRBJ1-1; TRBD1 matches at 9 bases. J gave up 10 bases and V 5 bases, and 11 bases lay outside the gene matches. CDR3 length: 14 amino acids. The V gene's germline CDR1 is SGHAT and CDR2 FQNNGV. The CDR3 loop reads CASSKGQGNVGAFF. The CDR3 DNA reads as TGTGCCAGCAGCAAAGGACAGGGGAACGTCGGAGCTTTCTTT.

A remark on this clonotype: This may be a read error: a much more frequent sequence differs by one nucleotide. This rearrangement joins TRBV18 to TRBJ2-7, with D perhaps being TRBD1 or TRBD2 (5 bases each). The CDR3 sequence is 15 residues long. CDR1 is KGHSH and CDR2 is LQKENI in the germline V gene. The CDR3 protein is CACSPDVGRGDEQYF. For the CDR3, the DNA is TGTGCCTGCTCACCCGACGTCGGTAGAGGGGACGAGCAGTACTTC.

This clonotype was counted ten times or more. The chain uses TRBV27 and TRBJ1-2; D call uncertain. The V and J ends lost 6 bases and 3 bases respectively, with 14 bases between them. CDR1 is MNHEY and CDR2 is SMNVEV in the germline V gene (reference sequence). This CDR3 has 14 amino acids. CDR3 loop: CASSMNGRYYGYTF. For the CDR3, the DNA is TGTGCCAGCAGCATGAACGGCAGGTACTATGGCTACACCTTC.